This entry describes one T cell receptor (beta chain). What it binds is not known. Trimming cost V 10 bases and J 2 bases, with 12 bases left between them. Germline-derived CDR1 and CDR2 are MDHEN and SYDVKM. This CDR3 region has 13 residues. Profiled with immunoSEQ multiplex PCR; TCRdb holds only in-frame clones, not every one. This table holds approximately 110,000 clones, 80% to 90% found once. This specimen belongs to a study of T cell responses to AZD1222 COVID-19 vaccine. Across the study: Analysis merged second doses at about 4 or about 12 weeks. Study-level results: The donor group comprised mostly white British people and more females; the analysis possibly underestimated clonal diversity. Distributed over spike, vaccine-associated CD4 TCRs predominated at 160-218 and 743-854. Repertoire collection took place solely once the T cell response had peaked.

This TCR derives from an adult in good health. The sample in question was peripheral blood, obtained on day 0 of AZD1222 vaccination. V and J are TRBV28 and TRBJ1-5; TRBD1 might be the D (5 bases). The CDR3 sequence: CATTAQGNQPQHF. The CDR3 region has the DNA TGTGCCACCACCGCACAGGGCAATCAGCCCCAGCATTTT.